Detailed here is one T cell receptor beta chain. The data derive from a study of blood T cell repertoires in COVID-19. This table comes from immunoSEQ multiplex PCR, and its TCRdb copy is limited to in-frame clones, with some not included. Here the sample spans roughly 120,000 clones, 88% being singletons. Germline loops: CDR1 MNHEY, CDR2 SVGAGI. The V and J ends lost 2 bases and 5 bases respectively, with 15 bases between them. The CDR3 totals 15 residues. The rearrangement links TRBV6-5 to TRBJ2-5; D is possibly TRBD2 (6 bases). The sample consisted of peripheral blood. This receptor was identified in a woman in her fifties or sixties with active or convalescent COVID-19. The CDR3 DNA follows: TGTGCCAGCAGTTACGCGGGATTCCGCCTCGAGACCCAGTACTTC. This sequence encodes CASSYAGFRLETQYF.